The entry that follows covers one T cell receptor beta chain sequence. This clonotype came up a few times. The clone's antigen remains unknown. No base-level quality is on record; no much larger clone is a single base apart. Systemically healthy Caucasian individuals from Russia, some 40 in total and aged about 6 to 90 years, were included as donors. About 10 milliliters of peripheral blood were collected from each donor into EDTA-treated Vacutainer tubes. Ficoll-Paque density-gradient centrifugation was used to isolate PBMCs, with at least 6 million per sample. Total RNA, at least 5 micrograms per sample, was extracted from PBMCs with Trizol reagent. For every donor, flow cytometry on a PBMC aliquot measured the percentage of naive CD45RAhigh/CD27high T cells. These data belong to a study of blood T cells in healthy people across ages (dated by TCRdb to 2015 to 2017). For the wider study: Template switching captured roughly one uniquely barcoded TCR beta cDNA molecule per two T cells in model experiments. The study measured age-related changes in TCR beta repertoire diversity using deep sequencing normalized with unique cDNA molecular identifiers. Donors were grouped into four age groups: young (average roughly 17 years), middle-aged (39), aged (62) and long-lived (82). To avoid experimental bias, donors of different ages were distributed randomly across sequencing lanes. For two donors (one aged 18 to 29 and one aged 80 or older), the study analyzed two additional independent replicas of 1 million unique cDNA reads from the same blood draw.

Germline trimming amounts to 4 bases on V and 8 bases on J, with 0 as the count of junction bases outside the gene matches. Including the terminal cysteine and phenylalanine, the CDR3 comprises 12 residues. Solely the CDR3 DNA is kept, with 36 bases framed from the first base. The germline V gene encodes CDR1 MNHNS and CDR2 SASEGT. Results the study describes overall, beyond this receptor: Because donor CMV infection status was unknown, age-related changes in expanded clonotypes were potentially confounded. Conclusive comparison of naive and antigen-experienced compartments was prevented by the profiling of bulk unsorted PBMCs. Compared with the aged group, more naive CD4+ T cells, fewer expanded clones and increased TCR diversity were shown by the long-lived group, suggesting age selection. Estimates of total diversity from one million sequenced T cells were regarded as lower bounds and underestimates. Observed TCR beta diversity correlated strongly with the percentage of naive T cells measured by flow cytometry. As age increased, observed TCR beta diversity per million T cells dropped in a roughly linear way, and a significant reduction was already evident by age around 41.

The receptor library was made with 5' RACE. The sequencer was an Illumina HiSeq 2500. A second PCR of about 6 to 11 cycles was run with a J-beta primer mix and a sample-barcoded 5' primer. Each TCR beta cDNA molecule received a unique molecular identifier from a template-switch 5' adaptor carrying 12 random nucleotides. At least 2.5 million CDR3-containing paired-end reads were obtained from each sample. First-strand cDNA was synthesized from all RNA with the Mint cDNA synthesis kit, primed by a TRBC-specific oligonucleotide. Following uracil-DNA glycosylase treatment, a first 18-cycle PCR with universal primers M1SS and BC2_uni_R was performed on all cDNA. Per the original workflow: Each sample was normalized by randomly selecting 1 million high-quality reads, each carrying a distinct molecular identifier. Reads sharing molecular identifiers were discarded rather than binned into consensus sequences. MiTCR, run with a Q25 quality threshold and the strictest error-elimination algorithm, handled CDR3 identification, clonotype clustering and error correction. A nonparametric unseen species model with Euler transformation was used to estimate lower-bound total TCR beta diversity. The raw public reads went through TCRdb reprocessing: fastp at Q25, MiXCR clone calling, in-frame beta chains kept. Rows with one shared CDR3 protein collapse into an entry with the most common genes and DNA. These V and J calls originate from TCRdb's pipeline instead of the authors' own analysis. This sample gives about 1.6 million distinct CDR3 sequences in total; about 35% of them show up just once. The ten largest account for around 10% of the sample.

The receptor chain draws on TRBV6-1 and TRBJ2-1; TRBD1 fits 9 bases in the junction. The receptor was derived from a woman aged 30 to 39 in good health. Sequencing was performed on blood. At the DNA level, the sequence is TGTGCCAGCAGTGGGGACAGGGATGAGCAGTTCTTC. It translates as CASSGDRDEQFF.